These 17 T cell receptor beta chains were sequenced from one sample in a study of blood T cells in healthy people across ages. The authors ran a second PCR of roughly 7 to 11 cycles using a sample-barcoded 5' primer and a J-beta primer mix. TCRdb fed the 5' RACE reads into MiXCR, producing one record per CDR3 protein. The sample carries about 800,000 distinct CDR3 sequences, around half recorded once. The sample was blood. Receptors originate from a man older than 75 in good health.

This chain uses TRBV5-1 with TRBJ2-1, with D possibly TRBD1 on 6 matching bases. With 4 bases removed from V and 9 bases from J, the gap between germline ends came to 23 bases. This CDR3 comprises 16 residues. CDR1 SGHRS and CDR2 YFSETQ come from the germline V gene. The CDR3 DNA reads as TGCGCCAGCAGCACCCCAACGGGTCAGGGGCCCGGTGAGCAGTTCTTC. Encoded protein: CASSTPTGQGPGEQFF. The entire variable domain, with the rest obtained from reference TRBV5-1 and TRBJ2-1, is as follows: KAGVTQTPRYLIKTRGQQVTLSCSPISGHRSVSWYQQTPGQGLQFLFEYFSETQRNKGNFPGRFSGRQFSNSRSEMNVSTLELGDSALYLCASSTPTGQGPGEQFFGPGTRLTVL.

As regards this clonotype: A much larger clonotype is one base distant, so this may be a read error. The chain combines TRBV10-3 with TRBJ2-7; 10 bases match TRBD1. Germline assignment: CDR1 ENHRY and CDR2 SYGVKD. The CDR3 loop spans 14 amino acids. The CDR3 loop reads CAVSRDRGSYEQYF. In DNA form, the CDR3 reads TGTGCCGTCAGCCGGGACAGGGGTTCCTACGAGCAGTACTTC.

This chain connects TRBV15 to TRBJ1-2, with a weak D call TRBD1 (5 bases). The CDR3 has 15 amino acids. Germline V lookup: CDR1 LNHNV, CDR2 YYDKDF (reference sequence). V was clipped by 1 base and J by 8 bases, with 17 bases between them. The CDR3 loop reads CATSRGRPGRKGYTF. The CDR3 nucleotides are TGTGCCACCAGCAGAGGCCGACCGGGACGAAAGGGCTACACCTTC.

The rearrangement links TRBV10-3 to TRBJ2-1, with 12 bases aligning to TRBD2. There are 15 residues in the CDR3. Germline V gene data show CDR1 as ENHRY and CDR2 as SYGVKD. Trimming removed 5 bases from V and 8 bases from J; junction bases left unmatched: 7. The CDR3 DNA follows: TGTGCCATCAGTTCGACTAGCGGGAGTTGGCATGAGCAGTTCTTC. Translation gives CAISSTSGSWHEQFF.

The chain combines TRBV20-1 with TRBJ2-1; 11 bases are a match to TRBD2. The CDR3 has 16 amino acids. The junction had 8 bases not matched to a gene; V was cut back by 3 bases and J by 4 bases. Germline V gives CDR1 DFQATT, CDR2 SNEGSKA (reference sequence). CDR3 region: CSARDSRLAGYNEQFF. In nucleotides, the CDR3 is TGCAGTGCTAGGGATTCAAGACTAGCGGGGTACAATGAGCAGTTCTTC.

CDR3 nucleotides: TGTGCCACCAGCAAAGACAGGGGGCTCTTCGAGCAGTACTTC. Translated, it gives CATSKDRGLFEQYF. The chain is built from TRBV15 and TRBJ2-7; TRBD1 aligns across 10 bases. The V gene end was trimmed by 4 bases and the J gene end by 6 bases; junction bases not matched to a gene: 6. Germline V CDR1 and CDR2: LNHNV, YYDKDF (reference sequence). The CDR3 consists of 14 residues. The full variable domain, completed using reference TRBV15 and TRBJ2-7, is DAMVIQNPRYQVTQFGKPVTLSCSQTLNHNVMYWYQQKSSQAPKLLFHYYDKDFNNEADTPDNFQSRRPNTSFCFLDIRSPGLGDTAMYLCATSKDRGLFEQYFGPGTRLTVT.

This rearrangement joins TRBV29-1 to TRBJ1-1; D is undetermined. Germline CDR1 is SQVTM and CDR2 is ANQGSEA. V gave up 2 bases and J gave up 1 base, with 8 bases separating them. There are 13 residues in the CDR3. For the CDR3, the DNA is TGCAGCGTTGAACCTGACTCGAACACTGAAGCTTTCTTT. Its protein is CSVEPDSNTEAFF.

This clonotype turned up a few times. V is TRBV14 and J is TRBJ2-3, with 9 bases fitting TRBD2. The junction had 7 bases not matched to a gene; V was cut back by 6 bases and J by 0 bases. The germline gives CDR1 SGHDN, CDR2 FVKESK. This CDR3 region has 16 residues. This chain's CDR3 is CASSELAGRSTDTQYF. The CDR3 region has the DNA TGTGCCAGCAGTGAACTAGCGGGCCGTAGCACAGATACGCAGTATTTT.

V usage is TRBV5-1 and J usage is TRBJ2-4; tentative D call: TRBD2 (7 bases). The length of the CDR3 is 16 residues. The germline V gene encodes CDR1 SGHRS and CDR2 YFSETQ. Trimming pared 4 bases from V and 6 bases from J, leaving 20 bases between. CDR3 in DNA: TGCGCCAGCAGCCCGGCCAACGGGGGGCCCGCAAACATTCAGTACTTC. It translates to CASSPANGGPANIQYF.

This clonotype was observed a handful of times. This sequence joins TRBV5-1 and TRBJ2-6; D gene uncertain. Between the trimmed V and J ends, which lost 7 bases and 1 base, there was a span of 9 bases. CDR1 and CDR2 from the germline V gene are SGHRS and YFSETQ. This CDR3 spans 14 amino acids. CDR3 protein: CASAMVSGANVLTF. The CDR3 nucleotides are TGCGCCAGCGCTATGGTGTCTGGGGCCAACGTCCTGACTTTC.

The chain joins TRBV28 to TRBJ2-1; D gene uncertain. Trimming pared 4 bases from V and 8 bases from J, leaving 9 bases between. Germline V lookup: CDR1 MDHEN, CDR2 SYDVKM. The CDR3 length is 12 residues. CDR3: CASSSPGDEQFF. The DNA of the CDR3 is TGTGCCAGCAGTTCGCCAGGTGATGAGCAGTTCTTC.

This chain connects TRBV3-1 to TRBJ2-1; 8 nucleotides line up with TRBD2. Losses at the gene ends were 5 bases for V and 7 bases for J; bases not matched to a gene: 22. The germline V gene has CDR1 LGHDT and CDR2 YNNKEL (reference sequence). This CDR3 has 19 residues. CDR3 DNA: TGTGCCAGCAGCAACGACAAGTTCTTACGGGGGGGGTCGGGGAATGAGCAGTTCTTC. As protein: CASSNDKFLRGGSGNEQFF.

CDR3 protein: CASQPLGRGGRGADTQYF. The CDR3 DNA reads TGTGCCAGCCAGCCTCTCGGTCGTGGCGGGAGGGGCGCAGATACGCAGTATTTT. The chain combines TRBV2 with TRBJ2-3, with 9 bases matching TRBD2. The V gene end was trimmed by 8 bases and the J gene end by 4 bases; junction bases not matched to a gene: 19. The CDR3 consists of 18 residues. CDR1 is SNHLY and CDR2 is FYNNEI in the germline V gene.

The genes are TRBV5-1 and TRBJ2-1, with 8 positions matching TRBD2. J lost 5 bases, V lost 0 bases, and 7 bases had no gene match. In germline, CDR1 is SGHRS, CDR2 YFSETQ. The CDR3 length is 16 residues. The CDR3 is CASSLGSGTRNNEQFF. CDR3 bases: TGCGCCAGCAGCTTGGGATCCGGGACTAGGAACAATGAGCAGTTCTTC.

The chain employs TRBV15 and TRBJ2-6; unclear D gene. Germline CDR1 reads LNHNV; CDR2 reads YYDKDF (reference sequence). CDR3 size: 15 residues. Trimming took 1 base from V and 0 from J, leaving 4 bases between them. CDR3 region: CATSRVDSGANVLTF. CDR3 DNA: TGTGCCACCAGCAGAGTCGACTCTGGGGCCAACGTCCTGACTTTC. Supplemented by reference TRBV15 and TRBJ2-6, the full variable domain reads DAMVIQNPRYQVTQFGKPVTLSCSQTLNHNVMYWYQQKSSQAPKLLFHYYDKDFNNEADTPDNFQSRRPNTSFCFLDIRSPGLGDTAMYLCATSRVDSGANVLTFGAGSRLTVL.

This clonotype occurred a few times. This chain links TRBV5-1 with TRBJ2-2; 9 bases match TRBD1. The ends lost 3 bases at V and 5 bases at J; junction bases unmatched: 5. CDR1 is SGHRS and CDR2 is YFSETQ in the germline V gene. The CDR3 extends over 15 amino acids. The CDR3 DNA sequence: TGCGCCAGCAGCTCAGGACAGGGGTCAACCGGGGAGCTGTTTTTT. This codes for CASSSGQGSTGELFF. Based on the CDR3 plus reference TRBV5-1 and TRBJ2-2, the full variable domain is KAGVTQTPRYLIKTRGQQVTLSCSPISGHRSVSWYQQTPGQGLQFLFEYFSETQRNKGNFPGRFSGRQFSNSRSEMNVSTLELGDSALYLCASSSGQGSTGELFFGEGSRLTVL.

This clonotype has a count of ten or more. The chain combines TRBV3-1 with TRBJ2-7; 10 bases match TRBD2. Unmatched junction bases numbered 2, after V lost 3 bases and J lost 3 bases. The CDR3 runs to 14 residues. Germline lookup yields CDR1 LGHDT and CDR2 YNNKEL (reference sequence). CDR3 DNA sequence: TGTGCCAGCAGCCAGGGACTAGCGATCTACGAGCAGTACTTC. Its translation is CASSQGLAIYEQYF.